This TCR beta chain is drawn from a study of blood T cell repertoires in COVID-19. Study context: From T cells, B-cell-depleted T cells, or PBMCs came the material, which was cDNA or gDNA.

The CDR3 extends over 14 amino acids. Germline values: CDR1 WNHNN, CDR2 SYGVQD (reference sequence). Trimming at V came to 6 bases and at J to 3 bases, leaving 3 bases not matched to a gene. Assay: immunoSEQ multiplex PCR; the TCRdb copy retains only in-frame clones and omits some. The sample has 250,000 or so clones, about 85% seen once. Specimen: peripheral blood. The TCR was taken from a man between 18 and 29 years old with active or convalescent COVID-19. This rearrangement joins TRBV10-1 to TRBJ2-3; 10 bases are shared with TRBD1. CDR3 bases: TGCGCCAGCAGATTGGACAGGGGGACAGATACGCAGTATTTT. Translation gives CASRLDRGTDTQYF.